These 21 T cell receptor beta chains share one sample of origin, sequenced in a study of cytomegalovirus exposure and HLA in healthy donors. Vbeta (60) and Jbeta (13) primers were used in the PCR. Profiled with immunoSEQ multiplex PCR; TCRdb holds only in-frame clones, not every one. Among approximately 180,000 clones listed, around 75% were seen once. Source material: PBMCs. The receptor set was obtained from a woman aged 25-40 years in good health and CMV-seronegative.

The chain joins TRBV7-2 to TRBJ2-3, with TRBD2 matching over 14 bases. With V trimmed by 4 bases and J by 5 bases, 8 bases remained unmatched. CDR1 SGHTA and CDR2 FQGNSA come from the germline V gene. The CDR3 loop spans 17 amino acids. The DNA of the CDR3 is TGTGCCAGCAGCTCCCAGACTAGCGGGGGGGCAAGAGATACGCAGTATTTT. Its translation: CASSSQTSGGARDTQYF.

The gene calls are TRBV4-1 and TRBJ2-1; 9 bases are a match to TRBD2. Germline lookup yields CDR1 MGHRA and CDR2 YSYEKL. This CDR3 region has 19 residues. Unmatched junction bases numbered 12, after V lost 0 bases and J lost 3 bases. This CDR3 reads CASSQEVQRGAFDYNEQFF. For the CDR3, the DNA is TGCGCCAGCAGCCAAGAAGTCCAGCGGGGGGCCTTCGACTACAATGAGCAGTTCTTC.

The chain recombines TRBV27 with TRBJ2-1, with D possibly matching TRBD2 (5 bases). Between the trimmed V and J ends, which lost 2 bases and 12 bases, there was a span of 11 bases. Germline CDR1 MNHEY, CDR2 SMNVEV (reference sequence). This CDR3 region has 12 residues. CDR3 region: CASSLPDLVQFF. The CDR3 DNA follows: TGTGCCAGCAGTTTACCGGACTTGGTGCAGTTCTTC.

This clone has only a few counts. The chain couples TRBV2 to TRBJ2-7; 8 nucleotides match TRBD2. V dropped 5 bases and J dropped 0; count of bases not matched to a gene: 3. CDR3 size: 14 residues. The V gene's germline CDR1 is SNHLY and CDR2 FYNNEI. As DNA, the CDR3 is TGTGCCAGCAGTCCTAGCGGGTACTCCTACGAGCAGTACTTC. Translation: CASSPSGYSYEQYF.

V usage is TRBV29-1 and J usage is TRBJ2-1; TRBD1 is a possible D gene (5 bases). CDR1 and CDR2 (germline): SQVTM, ANQGSEA. Trimming cost V 7 bases and J 3 bases, with 22 bases left between them. This CDR3 has 16 residues. CDR3 DNA sequence: TGCAGCGCCCGACCGACCCTGGGGCAGAGCTACAATGAGCAGTTCTTC. This codes for CSARPTLGQSYNEQFF.

This clone has only a few counts. The V call is TRBV7-2, the J call TRBJ1-2; no firm D call. The CDR3 spans 15 residues. Germline values: CDR1 SGHTA, CDR2 FQGNSA. Trimming shortened V by 1 base and J by 1 base, and 10 bases separated the two germline ends. CDR3 amino acids: CASSLGSGFNYGYTF. The DNA of the CDR3 is TGTGCCAGCAGCTTAGGATCAGGCTTTAACTATGGCTACACCTTC.

The V gene is TRBV4-2, the J gene TRBJ2-5; D remains ambiguous. The end of the DNA is better explained by TRBJ2-7, so the J call may be wrong. Germline lookup yields CDR1 LGHNA and CDR2 YNFKEQ. CDR3 length equals 13 residues. The CDR3 loop is CASSQVGAYEQYF. In DNA form, the CDR3 reads TGTGCCAGCAGCCAAGTTGGGGCCTACGAGCAGTACTTC.

This chain links TRBV7-2 with TRBJ2-7, with 8 bases that match TRBD2. The CDR3 contains 17 residues. V gave up 0 bases and J gave up 9 bases; unmatched junction bases: 16. CDR1 is SGHTA, CDR2 FQGNSA, per germline. The CDR3 protein is CASSLAGVGGGNTRQYF. The CDR3 nucleotides are TGTGCCAGCAGCTTAGCGGGGGTGGGCGGGGGGAATACGAGGCAGTACTTC.

V usage is TRBV5-4 and J usage is TRBJ2-5; unclear D gene. The germline gives CDR1 SGHNT, CDR2 YYREEE (reference sequence). The CDR3 sequence is 15 residues long. V lost 0 bases, J lost 0 bases, and 9 bases lay in between. The CDR3 DNA reads as TGTGCCAGCAGCTTGGTCCCCCTTAACCAAGAGACCCAGTACTTC. Its translation is CASSLVPLNQETQYF.

The chain couples TRBV2 to TRBJ2-7; 7 bases match TRBD1. With V trimmed by 6 bases and J by 3 bases, 8 bases remained unmatched. Germline values: CDR1 SNHLY, CDR2 FYNNEI. The CDR3 totals 14 residues. The CDR3 loop is CASSSRQGNYEQYF. DNA of the CDR3: TGTGCCAGCAGCTCCAGACAGGGTAACTACGAGCAGTACTTC. Drawing the rest from reference TRBV2 and TRBJ2-7, the complete variable domain is EPEVTQTPSHQVTQMGQEVILRCVPISNHLYFYWYRQILGQKVEFLVSFYNNEISEKSEIFDDQFSVERPDGSNFTLKIRSTKLEDSAMYFCASSSRQGNYEQYFGPGTRLTVT.

Concerning this clone itself: Compared with germline, one end of the junction differs, possibly owing to a read error. This chain links TRBV7-2 with TRBJ2-7, with 7 bases lining up with TRBD2. This CDR3 has 15 residues. The germline CDR1 and CDR2 sequences are SGHTA and FQGNSA. DNA for the CDR3: TGTGCCGGCAGCTCTCCTAGCGGCGCGTCCTACGAGCAGTACTTC. Translated: CAGSSPSGASYEQYF.

The rearrangement uses TRBV29-1 and TRBJ2-7; D uncertain. The CDR3 totals 15 residues. V was trimmed by 4 bases and J by 7 bases, leaving 23 bases between them. Germline V lookup: CDR1 SQVTM, CDR2 ANQGSEA. This chain's CDR3 is CSVVWPFNPISEQYF. In DNA, the CDR3 is TGCAGCGTTGTTTGGCCCTTTAATCCCATATCAGAGCAGTACTTC.

Turning to this clone: This sample includes further DNA sequences coding for the same CDR3. This rearrangement joins TRBV10-3 to TRBJ2-3; D gene unclear. Germline V gene lookup returns CDR1 ENHRY and CDR2 SYGVKD. V gave up 4 bases and J gave up 2 bases, with 4 bases separating them. This CDR3 is 12 amino acids long. Written as DNA, the CDR3 is TGTGCCATCAGTGGCGACACAGATACGCAGTATTTT. This translates into CAISGDTDTQYF.

Remarks on this clone: The CDR3 does not close with the conserved phenylalanine or tryptophan, likely indicating a read error. The chain recombines TRBV6-6 with TRBJ1-6; 9 bases line up with TRBD1. CDR1 and CDR2 from the germline V gene are MNHNY and SVGAGI (reference sequence). V was clipped by 7 bases and J by 8 bases; unmatched bases: 12. The CDR3 loop spans 16 amino acids. CDR3 protein: CASTDRGGRYDSPLHL. The CDR3 bases are TGTGCCAGCACCGACAGGGGGGGTAGATACGATTCACCCCTCCACCTT.

CDR3 DNA: TGTGCCAGCAGTTTAGGAGCGGGGCGGTACACCGGGGAGCTGTTTTTT. This gives the protein CASSLGAGRYTGELFF. The chain links TRBV27 to TRBJ2-2, with 7 positions matching TRBD2. Germline CDR1 reads MNHEY; CDR2 reads SMNVEV (reference sequence). CDR3 length: 16 residues. V dropped 2 bases and J dropped 3; count of bases not matched to a gene: 6.

The V call is TRBV9, the J call TRBJ1-6, with 7 bases aligning to TRBD1. The trim removed 3 bases at V and 3 bases at J, leaving 3 bases unmatched. Germline loops: CDR1 SGDLS, CDR2 YYNGEE. This CDR3 has 15 residues. Written as DNA, the CDR3 is TGTGCCAGCAGCGCGGGACAGTTCTATAATTCACCCCTCCACTTT. Its translation: CASSAGQFYNSPLHF.

In this sample, this clone turned up once. The chain's CDR3 is CSVAGSNQPQHF. CDR3 bases: TGCAGCGTCGCGGGAAGCAATCAGCCCCAGCATTTT. The chain is built from TRBV29-1 and TRBJ1-5; no firm D call. Trimming took off 6 bases at V and 1 base at J, with 7 bases between the two ends. The CDR3 length is 12 residues. CDR1 is SQVTM, CDR2 ANQGSEA, per germline.

V usage is TRBV7-3 and J usage is TRBJ2-3, with D maybe TRBD1 (5 bases). Trimming cost V 2 bases and J 1 base, with 13 bases left between them. The CDR3 covers 16 residues. Per the germline V gene, CDR1 is SGHTA and CDR2 is FQGTGA. The CDR3 bases are TGTGCCAGCAGCTTAGGGGTGGGCAGGGGCACAGATACGCAGTATTTT. Translated, it gives CASSLGVGRGTDTQYF.

The V call is TRBV7-9, the J call TRBJ2-7; D is undetermined. The CDR3 runs to 14 residues. Germline V gene lookup returns CDR1 SEHNR and CDR2 FQNEAQ (reference sequence). V was cut by 0 bases and J by 3 bases, with 9 bases left in between. The CDR3 nucleotides read TGTGCCAGCAGCTTAGCCTCCGGTTTCTACGAGCAGTACTTC. Encoded protein: CASSLASGFYEQYF.

This chain uses TRBV2 with TRBJ1-2, with TRBD1 identical over 7 bases. The germline V gene has CDR1 SNHLY and CDR2 FYNNEI. V dropped 3 bases and J dropped 3; count of bases not matched to a gene: 7. The CDR3 consists of 15 residues. This CDR3 reads CASSELGQTYYGYTF. The CDR3 DNA follows: TGTGCCAGCAGTGAGTTGGGACAGACCTACTATGGCTACACCTTC.

This rearrangement joins TRBV30 to TRBJ2-3; TRBD1 matches 9 bases. The germline gives CDR1 GTSNPN, CDR2 SVGIG (reference sequence). V dropped 8 bases and J dropped 2; count of bases not matched to a gene: 8. This CDR3 is 14 amino acids long. The CDR3 is CANQQGANTDTQYF. The DNA for the CDR3 is TGTGCCAACCAACAGGGGGCCAACACAGATACGCAGTATTTT.